These 3 T cell receptor beta chains were all obtained from the same sample, sequenced in a study of OX40 agonist ivuxolimab in advanced cancers. Assay: immunoSEQ multiplex PCR; the TCRdb copy retains only in-frame clones and omits some. This table has tens of thousands of clones, 92% appearing once. Source: CD4+ or CD8+ T cells sorted from blood, taken in a trial of the OX40 agonist ivuxolimab. The origin of the receptors is an adult with an advanced solid tumor such as melanoma, head and neck, liver or kidney cancer.

This sequence joins TRBV19 and TRBJ2-6; perhaps TRBD1 as D (5 bases). Germline-derived CDR1 and CDR2 are LNHDA and SQIVND (reference sequence). This CDR3 region has 15 residues. V was cut by 4 bases and J by 0 bases, with 7 bases left in between. The CDR3 protein is CASSSDSSGANVLTF. The CDR3 nucleotides read TGTGCCAGTAGTAGCGACAGCTCTGGGGCCAACGTCCTGACTTTC. Combining the CDR3 with reference TRBV19 and TRBJ2-6 gives the whole variable domain DGGITQSPKYLFRKEGQNVTLSCEQNLNHDAMYWYRQDPGQGLRLIYYSQIVNDFQKGDIAEGYSVSREKKESFPLTVTSAQKNPTAFYLCASSSDSSGANVLTFGAGSRLTVL.

The V gene is TRBV11-3, the J gene TRBJ2-2; D might be TRBD2 (7 bases). The germline CDR1 and CDR2 sequences are SGHNT and YENEEA. Trimming took 5 bases from V and 4 from J, leaving 17 bases between them. This CDR3 has 16 amino acids. CDR3 amino acids: CASSLGGPSSTGELFF. The CDR3 region has the DNA TGTGCCAGCAGCCTCGGGGGGCCGTCGAGCACCGGGGAGCTGTTTTTT.

This chain links TRBV2 with TRBJ2-7, with D hard to call. The CDR3 length is 13 residues. V was trimmed by 3 bases and J by 7 bases, leaving 13 bases between them. Germline loops: CDR1 SNHLY, CDR2 FYNNEI. CDR3 protein: CASSETSLREQYF. In DNA, the CDR3 is TGTGCCAGCAGTGAGACAAGCCTACGAGAGCAGTACTTC.